These 6 T cell receptor beta chains share one sample of origin, sequenced in a study of T-cell memory formation after mild COVID-19 (dated by TCRdb to the early 2020s). The library was generated by 5' RACE. Sequenced on an Illumina NovaSeq 6000. TCRdb reprocessed the public reads (quality trimming at Q25 with fastp, clone calling with MiXCR) and kept in-frame beta chains. Under each unique CDR3 protein, matching rows form one entry showing the most common genes and DNA. This sample comprises approximately 480,000 distinct CDR3 sequences, around a sixth of them detected only once. The top ten clonotypes cover 12% of the sample. Sequencing was done on a sample of PBMCs or a T cell subset sorted from them (not recorded which). Receptors were obtained from an adult woman who had mild COVID-19 (a few samples of this study predate the infection). The sample titles of this study are shuffled in the database, so cell type and time point are left out; the donor was told from shared clones.

The V call is TRBV10-2, the J call TRBJ1-1; D perhaps matches TRBD1 (6 bases). The ends were cut back, 6 bases at V and 9 bases at J, with 20 bases in the middle. Germline lookup yields CDR1 WSHSY and CDR2 SAAADI. The CDR3 is made up of 14 amino acids. The CDR3 DNA sequence: TGCGCCAGCAGACCAGAGGCCCTTCAGGGGAAAGCTTTCTTT. As protein: CASRPEALQGKAFF.

The chain couples TRBV12-3 or TRBV12-4 to TRBJ1-2; D is possibly TRBD1 (6 bases). This CDR3 contains 15 residues. V gave up 2 bases and J gave up 3 bases, with 13 bases separating them. The CDR3 protein is CASSLFQQGHYGYTF. The CDR3 region has the DNA TGTGCCAGCAGTTTATTTCAACAGGGTCACTATGGCTACACCTTC.

The V gene is TRBV12-3 or TRBV12-4, the J gene TRBJ2-2; D not certain. The CDR3 contains 15 residues. V lost 3 bases and J 5 bases, leaving 13 bases between the germline ends. CDR3 bases: TGTGCCAGCAGTTTGGAACCCCCGAGGACCGGGGAGCTGTTTTTT. It is translated as CASSLEPPRTGELFF.

This chain uses TRBV11-2 with TRBJ2-3, with TRBD1 matching over 8 bases. CDR1 is SGHAT, CDR2 FQNNGV, per germline. CDR3 length equals 14 residues. The junction had 9 bases not matched to a gene; V was cut back by 10 bases and J by 3 bases. CDR3 in DNA: TGTGCCACCTTGGACAGGGAGATAACAGATACGCAGTATTTT. This gives the protein CATLDREITDTQYF.

The table lists this clonotype with many counts. The rearrangement joins TRBV5-1 to TRBJ2-1, with TRBD2 matching over 13 bases. Trimming cost V 4 bases and J 7 bases; bases outside gene matches: 11. This CDR3 contains 17 residues. Germline-derived CDR1 and CDR2 are SGHRS and YFSETQ. This CDR3 reads CASSPSPLAGGRNEQFF. The CDR3 nucleotides are TGCGCCAGCAGCCCCTCCCCACTAGCGGGGGGGCGTAATGAGCAGTTCTTC.

This clonotype was found a few times. V is TRBV7-8 and J is TRBJ1-2, with D possibly matching TRBD1 (5 bases). Germline loops: CDR1 SGHVS, CDR2 FQNEAQ. The CDR3 runs 15 residues. Trimming stripped 7 bases from V and 5 bases from J, with 20 bases between. CDR3 sequence: CASIIDAGRGYGYTF. CDR3 in DNA: TGTGCCAGCATCATCGACGCAGGCCGGGGGTATGGCTACACCTTC.